A single sample gave rise to the 20 T cell receptor beta chains below, sequenced in a study of kidney transplant recipient with SARS-CoV-2 infection. TCRdb re-called the reads with MiXCR, one entry per CDR3 protein. The data show 200,000 to 300,000 distinct CDR3 sequences, 29% seen once. The material was a blood sample, obtained at baseline and between days 110 and 120 from a kidney transplant recipient. All receptors come from a male patient between 25 and 39 years old who had COVID-19 and was a kidney transplant recipient. Among the T cells, some may be from the graft donor.

This clonotype was observed many times. The rearrangement links TRBV11-3 to TRBJ1-2, with D unclear. Germline CDR1 and CDR2: SGHNT and YENEEA. The V end was cut by 5 bases, the J end by 4 bases, with 23 bases between. The CDR3 covers 17 residues. As DNA, the CDR3 is TGTGCCAGCAGCACGGATTACGATCTCGGAAAGACCTATGGCTACACCTTC. Its translation is CASSTDYDLGKTYGYTF.

Details on this clonotype: One end of the junction fails to match germline, which may point to a read error. This chain connects TRBV24-1 to TRBJ2-2; 9 bases fit TRBD2. The CDR3 has 18 amino acids. CDR1 and CDR2 from the germline V gene are KGHDR and SFDVKD. The CDR3 bases are TGTGCCGCCAGTGATTATAGGACTAGCGAGAGAGAAACCGGGGAGCTGTTTTTT. It codes for CAASDYRTSERETGELFF.

This clonotype was recorded at least ten times. The gene calls are TRBV20-1 and TRBJ1-2, with D unresolved. Trimming took off 5 bases at V and 4 bases at J, with 23 bases between the two ends. This CDR3 has 16 residues. From germline, CDR1 is DFQATT and CDR2 SNEGSKA (reference sequence). The CDR3 loop reads CSAHDALFRKTYGYTF. The CDR3 DNA follows: TGCAGTGCTCATGATGCGCTGTTTCGAAAGACCTATGGCTACACCTTC.

Worth noting for this clonotype: This may arise from a read error, as a much more abundant clone is one base away. The chain recombines TRBV5-1 with TRBJ1-4; 8 nucleotides agree with TRBD1. Germline values: CDR1 SGHRS, CDR2 YFSETQ. The CDR3 runs 17 residues. CDR3 region: CASTEGLYQGANEKPFF. The CDR3 DNA follows: TGCGCCAGCACTGAGGGTCTTTACCAGGGGGCTAATGAAAAACCGTTTTTT.

The chain is built from TRBV12-3 or TRBV12-4 and TRBJ1-1; possibly TRBD1 for D (5 bases). V dropped 8 bases and J dropped 2 bases, with 15 bases sitting between them. CDR3 size: 14 residues. The CDR3 spells CASGLREKNTEAFF. CDR3 DNA sequence: TGTGCCAGCGGTCTCAGGGAAAAAAACACTGAAGCTTTCTTT.

This clonotype was counted ten times or more. The rearrangement uses TRBV6-1 and TRBJ1-2, with D unclear. Germline V gene sequence: CDR1 MNHNS, CDR2 SASEGT. Trimming removed 5 bases from V and 4 bases from J, with 23 bases in between. CDR3 length: 17 amino acids. Here the CDR3 reads CASSNGVSMRKTYGYTF. The DNA of the CDR3 is TGTGCCAGCAGTAATGGAGTCTCTATGCGAAAGACCTATGGCTACACCTTC.

There are many counts of this clonotype. The J gene is TRBJ1-5, the V gene TRBV20-1; D gene uncertain. Germline lookup yields CDR1 DFQATT and CDR2 SNEGSKA (reference sequence). CDR3 size: 13 residues. V was trimmed by 2 bases and J by 3 bases, leaving 8 bases between them. The CDR3 nucleotides are TGCAGTGCTAGACCCAGGTACAATCAGCCCCAGCATTTT. It yields the protein CSARPRYNQPQHF.

Comment on this clonotype: Since the CDR3 does not end with the conserved phenylalanine or tryptophan, this likely comes from a read error. No DNA is shown, since the ends of the CDR3 on it are uncertain; the CDR3 is the one TCRdb lists. This chain uses TRBV7-2 with TRBJ1-2. The germline V gene encodes CDR1 SGHTA and CDR2 FQGNSA. Ends included, the CDR3 has 13 residues. The CDR3 sequence: CASSSNVELNLTI.

This chain connects TRBV3-1 to TRBJ2-3; D is possibly TRBD2 (5 bases). In germline, CDR1 is LGHDT, CDR2 YNNKEL (reference sequence). Trimming left V 2 bases short and J 0 bases short, with 6 bases between. The CDR3 consists of 14 residues. The CDR3 coding sequence is TGTGCCAGCAGCCAACCGGGAAGCACAGATACGCAGTATTTT. Protein product: CASSQPGSTDTQYF.

This clonotype was observed a handful of times. The rearrangement links TRBV7-7 to TRBJ1-2; unclear D gene. The V end was cut by 5 bases, the J end by 4 bases, with 23 bases between. The V gene's germline CDR1 is SSHAT and CDR2 FNYEAQ (reference sequence). The CDR3 extends over 17 amino acids. This CDR3 reads CASSRCVKCRKTYGYTF. The CDR3 nucleotides read TGTGCCAGCAGCAGATGTGTTAAGTGCCGAAAGACCTATGGCTACACCTTC.

On this clonotype itself: A much bigger clone sits one base away, suggesting this may be a read error. The chain links TRBV28 to TRBJ2-5; a possible D gene is TRBD1 (6 bases). The J call may be in error: the DNA end matches TRBJ2-7 better. This CDR3 spans 14 amino acids. From germline, CDR1 is MDHEN and CDR2 SYDVKM. CDR3 protein: CASSSLGRGYEQYF. The CDR3 DNA follows: TGTGCCAGCAGCTCCCTTGGCAGGGGCTACGAGCAGTACTTC.

This clonotype was seen at least ten times. The rearrangement links TRBV30 to TRBJ1-2; no reliable D call. The CDR3 loop spans 16 amino acids. Germline V lookup: CDR1 GTSNPN, CDR2 SVGIG (reference sequence). The V end was cut by 5 bases, the J end by 4 bases, with 23 bases between. The DNA for the CDR3 is TGTGCCTGGGTAGTCTCGCGTTATAGAAAGACCTATGGCTACACCTTC. Amino acids: CAWVVSRYRKTYGYTF.

As regards this clonotype: A read error may explain this, as a much larger clone is one base away. The chain is built from TRBV6-5 and TRBJ2-2; D call uncertain. This CDR3 spans 15 amino acids. The V gene's germline CDR1 is MNHEY and CDR2 SVGAGI. The CDR3 DNA is TGTGCCAGCAGTTACAAGAGATCGAACACCAGGGAGCTGTTTTTT. Its protein is CASSYKRSNTRELFF.

Details on this clonotype: A much larger clone is a single base away; this may be a read error. This rearrangement joins TRBV5-6 to TRBJ1-2, with unresolved D. The CDR3 extends over 13 amino acids. Germline loops: CDR1 SGHDT, CDR2 YYEEEE. The CDR3 is CASSLGHSGGCTF. Here the CDR3 DNA reads TGTGCCAGCAGCTTGGGACACTCTGGTGGCTGCACCTTC.

This clonotype was seen at least ten times. The chain links TRBV10-3 to TRBJ1-4; the D gene is possibly TRBD1 (5 bases). V dropped 4 bases and J dropped 6 bases, with 12 bases sitting between them. The CDR3 consists of 14 residues. From germline, CDR1 is ENHRY and CDR2 SYGVKD. This CDR3 is CAISASRVDEKLFF. The CDR3 DNA reads as TGTGCCATCAGTGCCAGCAGGGTGGATGAAAAACTGTTTTTT.

Relative to its sample, this clonotype is large. The chain couples TRBV12-3 or TRBV12-4 to TRBJ1-2; D uncertain. Trimming took off 3 bases at V and 8 bases at J, with 13 bases between the two ends. This CDR3 is 13 amino acids long. The CDR3 sequence: CASSFASLRGYTF. CDR3 in DNA: TGTGCCAGCAGTTTTGCCAGCCTAAGAGGCTACACCTTC.

This clonotype was recorded many times. The chain couples TRBV5-7 to TRBJ2-6; D is unresolved. TRBV5-7 is flagged as an ORF with uncertain function. V was pared by 7 bases and J by 5 bases, with 25 bases between. The CDR3 runs 18 residues. The CDR3 is CASFFSSCVQSRANVLTF. The CDR3 nucleotides read TGTGCCAGCTTTTTTAGTTCTTGCGTACAAAGTCGGGCCAACGTCCTGACTTTC.

This clonotype was counted many times. V gene TRBV5-4 combines with J gene TRBJ2-7; D is ambiguous. Trimming removed 2 bases at V and 0 bases at J, with 9 bases between. Germline V gene lookup returns CDR1 SGHNT and CDR2 YYREEE (reference sequence). The CDR3 length is 14 residues. Here the CDR3 DNA reads TGTGCCAGCAGCTTCATGGCCGGCTCCTACGAGCAGTACTTC. Amino acids: CASSFMAGSYEQYF. Looking up the rest from reference TRBV5-4 and TRBJ2-7 gives the full variable domain: ETGVTQSPTHLIKTRGQQVTLRCSSQSGHNTVSWYQQALGQGPQFIFQYYREEENGRGNFPPRFSGLQFPNYSSELNVNALELDDSALYLCASSFMAGSYEQYFGPGTRLTVT.

As for this clonotype: Just one base apart from a much larger clone, this may be a read error. The J gene is TRBJ1-2, the V gene TRBV9, with TRBD1 matching 8 bases. Germline CDR1 reads SGDLS; CDR2 reads YYNGEE. Trimming at V came to 2 bases and at J to 8 bases, leaving 11 bases not matched to a gene. The CDR3 runs to 15 residues. CDR3 in DNA: TGTGCCAGCAGCGTCGAAGGGGCAGGGGGCCGGGGCTACACCTTC. It specifies CASSVEGAGGRGYTF.

In its sample, this clonotype was seen many times. This chain links TRBV28 with TRBJ1-1, with no clear D. Germline V CDR1 and CDR2: MDHEN, SYDVKM. Deletions cut 1 base from V and 6 bases from J, with 15 bases between. The CDR3 covers 15 residues. The CDR3 is CASSLYSEMMPEAFF. The DNA for the CDR3 is TGTGCCAGCAGTTTATACAGTGAGATGATGCCTGAAGCTTTCTTT.